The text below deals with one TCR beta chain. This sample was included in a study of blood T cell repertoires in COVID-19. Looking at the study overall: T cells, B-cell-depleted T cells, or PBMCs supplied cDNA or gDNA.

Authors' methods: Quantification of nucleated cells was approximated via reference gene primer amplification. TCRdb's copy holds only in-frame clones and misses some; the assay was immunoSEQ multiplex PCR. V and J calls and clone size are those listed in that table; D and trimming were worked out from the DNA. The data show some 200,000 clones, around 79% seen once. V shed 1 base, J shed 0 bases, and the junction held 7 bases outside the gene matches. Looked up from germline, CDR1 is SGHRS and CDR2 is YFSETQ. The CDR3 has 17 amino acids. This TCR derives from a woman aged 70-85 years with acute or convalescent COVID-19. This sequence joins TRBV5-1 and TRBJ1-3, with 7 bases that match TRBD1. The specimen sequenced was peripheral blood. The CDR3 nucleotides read TGCGCCAGCAGCTTGCGACAGGGTGGCGTCTCTGGAAACACCATATATTTT. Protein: CASSLRQGGVSGNTIYF.